Below, 23 T cell receptor beta chains from the same sample are listed, as sequenced in a study of blood T cell repertoires in COVID-19 (dated by TCRdb to the early 2020s). The receptor library was made with the immunoSEQ multiplex PCR assay. TCRdb stores this immuneACCESS table with in-frame sequences only. Part of the clones is absent; in the studies checked, under half of the shortfall reflects unresolved V genes, and no reason is known for the rest. This sample lists fewer than 250,000 clones; 83% were detected once. Of the sample, 3.5% to 4% falls within the top ten clones. Specimen: PBMCs or T cells enriched from blood (not recorded which). The receptors were gathered from a woman aged 35 to 49 who had been exposed to COVID-19.

This sequence joins TRBV28 and TRBJ1-5; D unresolved. The ends were cut back, 5 bases at V and 5 bases at J, with 7 bases in the middle. This CDR3 has 12 residues. Germline loops: CDR1 MDHEN, CDR2 SYDVKM. This chain's CDR3 is CASSPPYQPQHF. The CDR3 nucleotides are TGTGCCAGCAGTCCCCCTTATCAGCCCCAGCATTTT.

This clone has just a few counts. This rearrangement joins TRBV11-2 to TRBJ2-5; TRBD1 might be the D (6 bases). The CDR3 runs 14 residues. The germline V and J ends were trimmed by 1 base and 5 bases, with 11 bases remaining between them. In germline, CDR1 is SGHAT, CDR2 FQNNGV. The CDR3 loop is CASSLGGRGETQYF. The DNA of the CDR3 is TGTGCCAGCAGCTTAGGGGGGCGTGGGGAGACCCAGTACTTC.

This clone was observed many times. The genes are TRBV6-6 and TRBJ1-2; 8 bases line up with TRBD1. CDR1 is MNHNY and CDR2 is SVGAGI in the germline V gene (reference sequence). Trimming at V came to 7 bases and at J to 8 bases, leaving 3 bases not matched to a gene. This CDR3 contains 11 residues. The CDR3 loop reads CASNPGGGYTF. The CDR3, as DNA: TGTGCCAGCAACCCAGGGGGCGGCTACACCTTC.

This clone is a singleton in its sample. The chain is built from TRBV7-6 and TRBJ2-1; TRBD2 agrees at 10 bases. The V and J ends lost 1 base and 10 bases, in that order; junction bases with no gene match: 7. Germline V gene lookup returns CDR1 SGHVS and CDR2 FNYEAQ. The CDR3 runs to 15 residues. CDR3 nucleotide sequence: TGTGCCAGCAGCTTAGGAGCGGGGGGGCCTGGGGAGCAGTTCTTC. It specifies CASSLGAGGPGEQFF.

V is TRBV11-3 and J is TRBJ2-5; possible D gene TRBD1, 6 bases. CDR3 length: 16 amino acids. V lost 1 base to trimming and J lost 4 bases, with 16 bases between them. Germline V CDR1 and CDR2: SGHNT, YENEEA. CDR3 sequence (DNA): TGTGCCAGCAGCTTAGGGGCGACACCCAGGGGAGAGACCCAGTACTTC. This gives the protein CASSLGATPRGETQYF.

The chain employs TRBV14 and TRBJ2-7; D is unresolved. Germline CDR1 and CDR2: SGHDN and FVKESK. The CDR3 runs 12 residues. Trimming stripped 0 bases from V and 13 bases from J, with 13 bases between. CDR3 amino acids: CASSQDTRPHYF. In DNA form, the CDR3 reads TGTGCCAGCAGCCAAGATACCAGGCCCCATTACTTC.

This clone was observed once. V and J are TRBV10-3 and TRBJ2-7; 8 bases line up with TRBD1. The V gene's germline CDR1 is ENHRY and CDR2 SYGVKD. The V segment lost 6 bases and the J segment 3 bases; nucleotides outside the gene matches: 1. This CDR3 has 12 amino acids. The CDR3 reads CAIRQGGYEQYF. CDR3 sequence (DNA): TGTGCCATCAGACAGGGGGGCTACGAGCAGTACTTC.

V gene TRBV6-2 or TRBV6-3 combines with J gene TRBJ2-7; unclear D gene. Germline lookup yields CDR1 MNHEY and CDR2 SVGEGT. V lost 3 bases, J lost 3 bases, and 9 bases lay in between. This CDR3 region has 13 residues. For the CDR3, the DNA is TGTGCCAGCAGTTATCAGGCCCGCTACGAGCAGTACTTC. Translation: CASSYQARYEQYF.

DNA of the CDR3: TGCGCCAGCAGCTCCTGGAGAGGGCGAGGCACAGATACGCAGTATTTT. Translating it yields CASSSWRGRGTDTQYF. This chain joins TRBV5-1 and TRBJ2-3; D might be TRBD2 (5 bases). Trimming took 3 bases from V and 1 from J, leaving 15 bases between them. Germline CDR1 and CDR2: SGHRS and YFSETQ. This CDR3 is built from 16 residues.

Concerning this clone: The identical CDR3 is also encoded by other nucleotide sequences in the sample. The rearrangement links TRBV12-3 or TRBV12-4 to TRBJ1-2, with 7 nucleotides matching TRBD1. Trimming took 5 bases from V and 8 from J; bases not matched to a gene: 2. The CDR3 has 11 residues. The CDR3 DNA reads TGTGCCAGCAGTACAGGGGACGGCTACACCTTC. Its translation: CASSTGDGYTF.

The sample holds a few counts of this clone. The V call is TRBV6-5, the J call TRBJ1-2, with D unclear. CDR1 and CDR2 (germline): MNHEY, SVGAGI. Trimming shortened V by 7 bases and J by 7 bases, and 19 bases separated the two germline ends. The CDR3 extends over 14 amino acids. This CDR3 reads CASKEDSLLGGYTF. The CDR3 DNA sequence: TGTGCCAGCAAGGAAGACTCCCTCTTAGGTGGCTACACCTTC.

The rearrangement links TRBV19 to TRBJ2-5, with TRBD2 identical over 11 bases. With V trimmed by 6 bases and J by 5 bases, 11 bases remained unmatched. Per germline, CDR1 LNHDA and CDR2 SQIVND (reference sequence). The CDR3 has 16 residues. CDR3: CASSLASGGMVETQYF. CDR3 bases: TGTGCCAGTAGCTTGGCTAGCGGGGGGATGGTGGAGACCCAGTACTTC.

The rearrangement joins TRBV6-4 to TRBJ2-3; TRBD2 aligns across 8 bases. The CDR3 has 14 residues. J was trimmed by 1 base and V by 4 bases; bases with no gene match: 1. Germline V gene sequence: CDR1 MRHNA, CDR2 SNTAGT. In DNA form, the CDR3 reads TGTGCCAGCAGTGTTAGCGGGGGCACAGATACGCAGTATTTT. Amino acids: CASSVSGGTDTQYF.

This clone was seen ten or more times. V and J are TRBV29-1 and TRBJ1-2; TRBD1 agrees at 7 bases. V dropped 5 bases and J dropped 1; count of bases not matched to a gene: 1. Germline CDR1 is SQVTM and CDR2 is ANQGSEA. CDR3 length: 12 amino acids. The CDR3 DNA is TGCAGCGTTCGACAGGGTAACTATGGCTACACCTTC. Its translation is CSVRQGNYGYTF.

The rearrangement uses TRBV3-1 (or the pseudogene TRBV3-2) and TRBJ2-7; TRBD2 might be the D (6 bases). The CDR3 has 13 residues. The germline CDR1 and CDR2 sequences are LGHDT and YNNKEL (reference sequence). Trimming removed 3 bases at V and 2 bases at J, with 8 bases between. CDR3 nucleotides: TGTGCCAGCAGCCATACTAGCACCTACGAGCAGTACTTC. Amino acids: CASSHTSTYEQYF.

The J gene is TRBJ1-1, the V gene TRBV18; D remains unclear. V was trimmed by 1 base and J by 0 bases, leaving 9 bases between them. Germline V gene data show CDR1 as KGHSH and CDR2 as LQKENI. CDR3 size: 15 residues. The DNA for the CDR3 is TGTGCCAGCTCACCACAACGGGAAGTGAACACTGAAGCTTTCTTT. It specifies CASSPQREVNTEAFF.

The chain has TRBV19 and TRBJ1-5, with 7 bases lining up with TRBD1. V lost 3 bases, J lost 4 bases, and 6 bases stayed unmatched. This CDR3 is built from 15 residues. From germline, CDR1 is LNHDA and CDR2 SQIVND (reference sequence). The CDR3 loop reads CASSMWAGGNQPQHF. In DNA form, the CDR3 reads TGTGCCAGTAGTATGTGGGCAGGGGGGAATCAGCCCCAGCATTTT.

This chain uses TRBV29-1 with TRBJ1-5; no clear D. V lost 4 bases and J lost 0, with 13 bases in between. Germline values: CDR1 SQVTM, CDR2 ANQGSEA. This CDR3 contains 15 residues. CDR3 amino acids: CSVGVSGNSNQPQHF. The DNA for the CDR3 is TGCAGCGTTGGGGTTTCGGGGAATAGCAATCAGCCCCAGCATTTT.

This clone was counted a few times. This chain joins TRBV4-2 and TRBJ1-5; TRBD1 aligns across 8 bases. Per germline, CDR1 LGHNA and CDR2 YNFKEQ. CDR3 length: 17 amino acids. J gave up 5 bases and V 4 bases, and 13 bases lay outside the gene matches. The CDR3 coding sequence is TGTGCCAGCAGCCCTTTCGGAGCAGGGGGCCCCGATCAGCCCCAGCATTTT. Amino acid sequence: CASSPFGAGGPDQPQHF.

J is TRBJ1-1 and V is TRBV6-5; 7 positions match TRBD1. Trimming took 11 bases from V and 0 from J; bases not matched to a gene: 9. This CDR3 region has 14 residues. Germline lookup yields CDR1 MNHEY and CDR2 SVGAGI. The CDR3 sequence is CAGRQGVMNTEAFF. In nucleotides, the CDR3 is TGTGCCGGAAGACAGGGTGTTATGAACACTGAAGCTTTCTTT.

CDR3 DNA: TGTGCCAGCAGCTTGGGGGTGCCGGGGCAGCCCCAGCATTTT. Amino acids: CASSLGVPGQPQHF. The chain joins TRBV5-6 to TRBJ1-5; D unclear. CDR1 SGHDT and CDR2 YYEEEE come from the germline V gene. Trimming cost V 0 bases and J 7 bases, with 11 bases left between them. The CDR3 totals 14 residues. The variable domain in full, completed from reference TRBV5-6 and TRBJ1-5, reads DAGVTQSPTHLIKTRGQQVTLRCSPKSGHDTVSWYQQALGQGPQFIFQYYEEEERQRGNFPDRFSGHQFPNYSSELNVNALLLGDSALYLCASSLGVPGQPQHFGDGTRLSIL.

J is TRBJ2-5 and V is TRBV28; D is possibly TRBD2 (5 bases). Trimming shortened V by 5 bases and J by 4 bases, and 14 bases separated the two germline ends. The CDR3 totals 14 residues. Germline V gene sequence: CDR1 MDHEN, CDR2 SYDVKM. CDR3 in amino acids: CASSNSDSPETQYF. For the CDR3, the DNA is TGTGCCAGCAGTAACTCGGACTCCCCAGAGACCCAGTACTTC. The variable domain in full, completed from reference TRBV28 and TRBJ2-5, reads DVKVTQSSRYLVKRTGEKVFLECVQDMDHENMFWYRQDPGLGLRLIYFSYDVKMKEKGDIPEGYSVSREKKERFSLILESASTNQTSMYLCASSNSDSPETQYFGPGTRLLVL.

This chain uses TRBV4-2 with TRBJ2-7; 9 bases align to TRBD2. In germline, CDR1 is LGHNA, CDR2 YNFKEQ. Germline trimming cut 1 base from V and 1 base from J; bases unmatched to any gene: 5. The CDR3 runs to 16 residues. The DNA of the CDR3 is TGTGCCAGCAGCCAAGTGTCTAGCGGGGTGTCCTACGAGCAGTACTTC. This codes for CASSQVSSGVSYEQYF.